Included here is one TCR beta chain sequence, with context. The data are from a study of Graves' ophthalmopathy and Graves' hyperthyroidism. Researchers took RNA transcripts and amplified TCR beta CDR3 regions from them. Second-round multiplex PCR came after a first-round RT-PCR that employed HTBI primers. Using its own MiXCR run on the multiplex PCR reads, TCRdb lists one record per CDR3 protein. Of 240,000 or so distinct CDR3 sequences in the sample, about 47% were seen once. Trimming removed 5 bases from V and 4 bases from J, with 14 bases in between. The V gene's germline CDR1 is ENHRY and CDR2 SYGVKD. The CDR3 totals 14 residues.

The V call is TRBV10-3, the J call TRBJ2-5; D is tentatively TRBD1 or TRBD2 (5 bases each). The material sequenced was peripheral blood. This receptor was taken from an adult man with Graves' ophthalmopathy. This CDR3 reads CAISSAGTLETQYF. DNA for the CDR3: TGTGCCATCAGTAGCGCCGGGACCTTAGAGACCCAGTACTTC.